This TCR beta chain comes out of a study of control samples from healthy donors and cancer patients. Generated by immunoSEQ multiplex PCR, the TCRdb table keeps only in-frame clones and is missing some. The table records 75,000 to 90,000 clones, 89% of them present only once. V was pared by 0 bases and J by 7 bases, with 7 bases between. CDR1 is GTSNPN and CDR2 is SVGIG in the germline V gene (reference sequence). The CDR3 totals 12 residues. This sequence was found in a woman aged 45 to 65 with colorectal cancer. Sequences were obtained from PBMCs. The V call is TRBV30, the J call TRBJ1-3; D not resolved. The CDR3 loop reads CAWSVSLNTIYF. The CDR3 region has the DNA TGTGCCTGGAGTGTGAGCCTTAACACCATATATTTT.